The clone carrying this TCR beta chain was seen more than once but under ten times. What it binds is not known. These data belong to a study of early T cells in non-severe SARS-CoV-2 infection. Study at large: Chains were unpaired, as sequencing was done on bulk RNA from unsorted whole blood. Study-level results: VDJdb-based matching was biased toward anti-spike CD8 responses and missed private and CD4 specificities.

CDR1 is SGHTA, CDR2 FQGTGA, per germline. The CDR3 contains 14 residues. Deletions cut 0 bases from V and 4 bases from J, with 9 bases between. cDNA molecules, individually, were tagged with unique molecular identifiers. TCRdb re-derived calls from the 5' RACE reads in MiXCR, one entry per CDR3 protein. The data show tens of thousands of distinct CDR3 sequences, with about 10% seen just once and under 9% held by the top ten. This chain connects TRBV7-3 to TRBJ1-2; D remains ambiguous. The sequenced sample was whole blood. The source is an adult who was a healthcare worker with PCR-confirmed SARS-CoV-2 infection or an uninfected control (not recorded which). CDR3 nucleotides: TGTGCCAGCAGCTTAACTAGGACGGGCTATGGCTACACCTTC. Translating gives CASSLTRTGYGYTF.